The rows below give T cell receptor beta chains drawn from one sample of a study of CD8+CD57+ T cells in acquired aplastic anemia. A single record per CDR3 protein comes from TCRdb applying MiXCR to the reads. Among 150,000 to 200,000 distinct CDR3 sequences, roughly 50% were seen once, and the ten largest hold 3.2%. Sequenced: sorted CD4+, CD8+, or CD8+CD57+ T cells (not recorded which) from PBMCs. The receptors come from a human donor with aplastic anemia. Both conserved end residues are part of each CDR3. The D gene is left open where the match is weak. The size of a clone is reported for some rows only, either as once, few or many, or as a class for expanded clones.

V	J	size	length	D	CDR3	DNA
TRBV7-9	TRBJ2-7	few	13	.	CASSEGGVSEQYF	TGTGCCAGCAGCGAGGGTGGGGTTTCCGAGCAGTACTTC
TRBV4-3	TRBJ1-5	many	14	.	CASSQGENHQPQHF	TGCGCCAGCAGCCAAGGAGAGAATCATCAGCCCCAGCATTTT
TRBV7-9	TRBJ2-7	.	13	.	CASSLARADEQYF	TGTGCCAGCAGCTTAGCCAGGGCCGACGAGCAGTACTTC
TRBV6-2/TRBV6-3	TRBJ1-5	many	14	TRBD1	CASSSTGQNQPQHF	TGTGCCAGCAGTTCGACAGGGCAAAATCAGCCCCAGCATTTT
TRBV7-6	TRBJ2-2	.	16	.	CASSLAQGRGVGELFF	TGTGCCAGCAGCTTAGCGCAGGGGAGAGGTGTCGGGGAGCTGTTTTTT
TRBV7-8	TRBJ2-2	.	17	.	CASSLHPKGRNTGELFF	TGTGCCAGCAGCCTTCACCCTAAGGGGAGGAACACCGGGGAGCTGTTTTTT
TRBV20-1	TRBJ1-2	.	15	TRBD1	CIAIDRALSNYGYTF	TGCATTGCTATTGACAGGGCGTTATCAAACTATGGCTACACCTTC
TRBV6-6	TRBJ1-2	many	15	TRBD1	CASSYGRGPNYGYTF	TGTGCCAGCAGTTACGGCAGGGGGCCCAACTATGGCTACACCTTC
TRBV20-1	TRBJ1-2	medium-sized	13	.	CSASLDRTHGYTF	TGCAGTGCTAGCTTAGACAGGACCCATGGCTACACCTTC
TRBV7-8	TRBJ1-1	few	14	.	CASSTTEQNTEAFF	TGTGCCAGCAGCACGACAGAACAGAACACTGAAGCTTTCTTT
TRBV3-1	TRBJ1-1	many	13	.	CASSSGSRTEAFF	TGTGCCAGCAGCTCAGGGTCCAGGACTGAAGCTTTCTTT
TRBV25-1	TRBJ1-3	medium-sized	14	.	CASSEERSGNTIYF	TGTGCCAGCAGTGAAGAACGCTCTGGAAACACCATATATTTT
TRBV24-1	TRBJ2-3	.	16	TRBD2	CATTTGTSGTTDTQYF	TGTGCCACCACGACAGGGACTAGCGGGACCACAGATACGCAGTATTTT
TRBV10-1	TRBJ1-1	.	14	.	CASGDQGTNTEAFF	TGCGCCAGCGGGGATCAGGGGACGAACACTGAAGCTTTCTTT
TRBV18	TRBJ1-1	few	15	TRBD1	CASSPSRDSSTEAFF	TGTGCCAGCTCACCAAGCCGGGACAGTAGCACTGAAGCTTTCTTT
TRBV7-2	TRBJ1-5	once	14	TRBD1	CASSSGTGGQPQHF	TGTGCCAGCAGTTCCGGGACAGGGGGCCAGCCCCAGCATTTT
TRBV5-1	TRBJ1-2	many	16	.	CASSLSGGGPNYGYTF	TGCGCCAGCAGCCTGTCGGGCGGGGGGCCCAACTATGGCTACACCTTC
TRBV11-2	TRBJ2-3	many	18	.	CASSPTPPSTGSTDTQYF	TGTGCCAGCAGCCCGACCCCTCCTAGTACGGGAAGCACAGATACGCAGTATTTT
TRBV5-1	TRBJ2-1	many	11	.	CASRGGNEQFF	TGCGCCAGCAGAGGGGGCAATGAGCAGTTCTTC
TRBV19	TRBJ1-1	few	12	.	CASSPGPWEAFF	TGTGCCAGTAGCCCTGGCCCTTGGGAAGCTTTCTTT
TRBV20-1	TRBJ2-7	many	16	.	CSARDESGHNSYEQYF	TGCAGTGCTAGAGATGAATCGGGACACAACTCCTACGAGCAGTACTTC
TRBV5-6	TRBJ2-1	.	14	TRBD2	CASSFRGGHNEQFF	TGTGCCAGCAGCTTTCGGGGGGGCCACAATGAGCAGTTCTTC
TRBV12-3/TRBV12-4	TRBJ1-3	few	15	.	CASSPSQGMRNTIYF	TGTGCCAGCAGTCCGTCTCAGGGGATGAGAAACACCATATATTTT
TRBV19	TRBJ1-5	.	15	.	CASSIEVASPQPQHF	TGTGCCAGTAGTATAGAGGTGGCATCGCCCCAGCCCCAGCATTTT
TRBV25-1	TRBJ1-1	.	17	.	CASSQGQWVGGDTETFF	TGTGCCAGCAGCCAAGGTCAGTGGGTCGGGGGGGACACTGAAACTTTCTTT
TRBV29-1	TRBJ2-3	.	14	TRBD1	CSFPGQGTADTQYF	TGCAGCTTCCCGGGACAGGGGACGGCAGATACGCAGTATTTT
TRBV10-1	TRBJ1-1	.	16	.	CACSESQGLYDTEAFF	TGCGCCTGCAGTGAGTCCCAGGGACTTTACGACACTGAAGCTTTCTTT
TRBV29-1	TRBJ1-3	.	15	.	CSVEVEGVLRNTIYF	TGCAGCGTTGAAGTAGAGGGGGTACTTAGAAACACCATATATTTT
TRBV2	TRBJ1-6	.	17	TRBD1	CASSQDASTGIHSPLHF	TGCGCCAGCAGCCAAGATGCCTCGACAGGGATCCATTCACCCCTCCACTTT
TRBV7-3	TRBJ2-1	.	13	.	CASSFHRSNEQFF	TGTGCCAGCAGCTTCCACAGGAGCAATGAGCAGTTCTTC
TRBV7-2	TRBJ1-1	many	13	.	CASSLGWGTEAFF	TGTGCCAGCAGCTTAGGATGGGGCACTGAAGCTTTCTTT
TRBV2	TRBJ2-5	many	18	TRBD2	CASSDSPGLAGGGETQYF	TGTGCCAGCAGTGATAGCCCGGGACTAGCGGGAGGGGGGGAGACCCAGTACTTC
TRBV19	TRBJ1-5	few	13	.	CASSFPSNQPQHF	TGTGCCAGCAGTTTCCCAAGCAATCAGCCCCAGCATTTT
TRBV5-6	TRBJ1-3	few	14	.	CASSLGSYGNTIYF	TGTGCCAGCAGCTTAGGGTCCTATGGAAACACCATATATTTT
TRBV7-6	TRBJ2-3	.	13	.	CASSCYESDTQYF	TGTGCCAGCAGTTGTTACGAGTCAGATACGCAGTATTTT
TRBV19	TRBJ1-1	.	11	.	CASTGGAEAFF	TGTGCCAGTACTGGGGGGGCTGAAGCTTTCTTT
TRBV20-1	TRBJ2-5	many	11	.	CSATGDETQYF	TGCAGTGCTACCGGGGATGAGACCCAGTACTTC
TRBV5-1	TRBJ1-2	.	17	.	CASSTDGGLAPNYGYTF	TGCGCCAGCTCCACAGATGGGGGCCTCGCCCCTAACTATGGCTACACCTTC
TRBV15	TRBJ2-1	.	14	.	CATSSRASYNEQFF	TGTGCCACCAGCAGCAGGGCCAGCTACAATGAGCAGTTCTTC
TRBV2	TRBJ1-1	few	15	.	CATGGRALMNTEAFF	TGTGCCACCGGGGGAAGGGCTTTAATGAACACTGAAGCTTTCTTT
TRBV10-3	TRBJ2-5	.	16	TRBD2	CAISALSGEIQETQYF	TGTGCCATCAGTGCCCTTAGCGGGGAGATACAAGAGACCCAGTACTTC
TRBV20-1	TRBJ1-5	.	14	TRBD1	CSARDRERNQPQHF	TGCAGTGCTAGGGACAGGGAAAGGAATCAGCCCCAGCATTTT
TRBV10-1	TRBJ2-5	.	11	.	CASSEFGPQYF	TGCGCCAGCAGTGAGTTCGGACCTCAGTACTTC
TRBV15	TRBJ2-5	.	14	.	CATSRLQFTETQYF	TGTGCCACCAGCAGATTACAGTTTACGGAGACCCAGTACTTC
TRBV19	TRBJ2-5	.	15	.	CASSIWGQGQETQYF	TGTGCCAGTAGTATATGGGGGCAAGGCCAAGAGACCCAGTACTTC
TRBV20-1	TRBJ1-2	many	12	TRBD1	CSATGTVYGYTF	TGCAGTGCTACCGGGACAGTCTATGGCTACACCTTC
TRBV9	TRBJ2-1	many	15	TRBD2	CASSVGLANYNEQFF	TGTGCCAGCAGCGTAGGACTAGCCAATTACAATGAGCAGTTCTTC
TRBV19	TRBJ2-1	many	18	.	CASSIDRGQGVSYNEQFF	TGTGCCAGTAGTATAGATCGCGGCCAGGGAGTCTCCTACAATGAGCAGTTCTTC
TRBV19	TRBJ1-1	once	17	TRBD1	CASSTPGQTFMNTEAFF	TGTGCCAGTAGTACCCCGGGACAGACATTCATGAACACTGAAGCTTTCTTT
TRBV20-1	TRBJ2-7	few	14	.	CSALAPKSFYEQYF	TGCAGTGCTTTGGCCCCCAAGTCCTTTTACGAGCAGTACTTC
TRBV7-3	TRBJ1-5	many	13	.	CASSSRADQPQHF	TGTGCCAGCAGCTCACGGGCGGATCAGCCCCAGCATTTT
TRBV10-2	TRBJ1-1	.	15	TRBD1	CASSERQGMNTEAFF	TGCGCCAGCAGTGAGAGACAGGGGATGAACACTGAAGCTTTCTTT
TRBV20-1	TRBJ1-2	many	11	.	CSARRPGGYTF	TGCAGTGCTAGGCGGCCGGGTGGCTACACCTTC
TRBV29-1	TRBJ2-3	many	14	.	CSVESGDGTDTQYF	TGCAGCGTTGAATCGGGGGACGGCACAGATACGCAGTATTTT
TRBV2	TRBJ2-5	.	17	TRBD2	CAGRREASGGKSGTQYF	TGTGCCGGCAGACGTGAAGCGAGCGGGGGCAAGAGCGGGACCCAGTACTTC
TRBV7-9	TRBJ1-2	.	13	TRBD1	CASSSLTGNGYTF	TGTGCCAGCAGCTCCTTGACAGGGAATGGCTACACCTTC
TRBV10-3	TRBJ1-1	.	13	.	CAISEYGRGEAFF	TGTGCCATCAGTGAGTATGGTAGGGGTGAAGCTTTCTTT
TRBV27	TRBJ1-1	few	14	.	CASSLFFANTEAFF	TGTGCCAGCAGTTTATTTTTCGCGAACACTGAAGCTTTCTTT